The text below deals with one TCR beta chain. Trimming stripped 0 bases from V and 0 bases from J, with 17 bases between. Germline CDR1 is SGHDN and CDR2 is FVKESK. This CDR3 comprises 18 residues. This specimen belongs to a study of blood T cell repertoires in COVID-19. Background on the study: Sites across the United States, Italy and Spain contributed samples from acute and convalescent COVID-19. The analysed material was cDNA or gDNA that came from T cells, B-cell-depleted T cells, or PBMCs.

The assay was immunoSEQ multiplex PCR, and TCRdb's table has in-frame clones only and misses some. The sample lists fewer than 300,000 clones, approximately 86% occurring once. This receptor was taken from a woman in her late teens or twenties with acute or convalescent COVID-19. The V call is TRBV14, the J call TRBJ1-2; D remains ambiguous. Source material: peripheral blood. DNA of the CDR3: TGTGCCAGCAGCCAAGATCTAGTTGGCCAGACCCCTAACTATGGCTACACCTTC. Translating it yields CASSQDLVGQTPNYGYTF.